A single sample is the source of the 7 T cell receptor beta chains below, sequenced in a study of blood T cell repertoires in COVID-19. Method: immunoSEQ multiplex PCR; TCRdb's copy keeps in-frame clones and lacks some. The data hold more than 200,000 clones, with around 84% observed a single time. Sequenced input: peripheral blood. The receptors come from a man aged 50 to 59 with COVID-19, enrolled during active disease.

This rearrangement joins TRBV3-1 (or the pseudogene TRBV3-2) to TRBJ1-2; 7 bases are shared with TRBD1. Looked up from germline, CDR1 is LGHDT and CDR2 is YNNKEL (reference sequence). After removal of 1 base from V and 8 bases from J, the junction contained 7 bases not matched to a gene. The CDR3 consists of 14 residues. CDR3: CASSQVSTGVGYTF. The CDR3 nucleotides are TGTGCCAGCAGCCAAGTCTCTACAGGGGTAGGCTACACCTTC.

This clone was observed a single time. V usage is TRBV21-1 and J usage is TRBJ2-7; the table's D gene call, TRBD1, was not cross checked with the DNA. TRBV21-1 is classified as a pseudogene. This CDR3 region has 18 residues. As DNA, the CDR3 is TGTGCCAGCAGCACTTTACAAAGGGGACAGGGGGTGCCCTACGAGCAGTACTTC. It codes for CASSTLQRGQGVPYEQYF.

The chain recombines TRBV19 with TRBJ1-5; TRBD1 might be the D (5 bases). Germline assignment: CDR1 LNHDA and CDR2 SQIVND (reference sequence). The CDR3 spans 14 residues. Trimming pared 5 bases from V and 5 bases from J, leaving 13 bases between. Here the CDR3 DNA reads TGTGCCAGTAGTGGAGCCGGGGACTATCAGCCCCAGCATTTT. This codes for CASSGAGDYQPQHF.

The chain links TRBV19 to TRBJ1-2; 8 bases are a match to TRBD1. Germline CDR1 LNHDA, CDR2 SQIVND (reference sequence). V gave up 5 bases and J gave up 2 bases; unmatched junction bases: 4. The CDR3 contains 14 residues. The CDR3 nucleotides are TGTGCCAGTAGTGCGGGACAGGCGAACTATGGCTACACCTTC. It yields the protein CASSAGQANYGYTF. Using reference TRBV19 and TRBJ1-2 for the parts outside the CDR3, the full variable domain is DGGITQSPKYLFRKEGQNVTLSCEQNLNHDAMYWYRQDPGQGLRLIYYSQIVNDFQKGDIAEGYSVSREKKESFPLTVTSAQKNPTAFYLCASSAGQANYGYTFGSGTRLTVV.

The chain joins TRBV9 to TRBJ2-1; 10 nucleotides match TRBD2. This CDR3 spans 16 amino acids. The germline V gene has CDR1 SGDLS and CDR2 YYNGEE. Trimming at V came to 3 bases and at J to 7 bases, leaving 10 bases not matched to a gene. The CDR3 loop is CASSGRRAGGLNEQFF. CDR3 nucleotide sequence: TGTGCCAGCAGCGGGAGGCGAGCGGGGGGGCTTAATGAGCAGTTCTTC.

The chain uses TRBV7-9 and TRBJ1-2; a possible D gene is TRBD1 (5 bases). The CDR3 runs 15 residues. Looked up from germline, CDR1 is SEHNR and CDR2 is FQNEAQ (reference sequence). With 4 bases removed from V and 0 bases from J, the gap between germline ends came to 12 bases. CDR3 protein: CASSYGGISNYGYTF. CDR3 in DNA: TGTGCCAGCAGCTATGGGGGGATATCTAACTATGGCTACACCTTC.

The J gene is TRBJ2-3, the V gene TRBV30, with 8 positions matching TRBD1. V lost 4 bases and J lost 3; bases outside the gene matches: 9. Germline lookup yields CDR1 GTSNPN and CDR2 SVGIG (reference sequence). CDR3 length: 15 amino acids. CDR3 region: CAWNRGQESTDTQYF. The CDR3 DNA sequence: TGTGCCTGGAACCGGGGACAGGAGTCTACAGATACGCAGTATTTT. The full variable domain, completed using reference TRBV30 and TRBJ2-3, is SQTIHQWPATLVQPVGSPLSLECTVEGTSNPNLYWYRQAAGRGLQLLFYSVGIGQISSEVPQNLSASRPQDRQFILSSKKLLLSDSGFYLCAWNRGQESTDTQYFGPGTRLTVL.